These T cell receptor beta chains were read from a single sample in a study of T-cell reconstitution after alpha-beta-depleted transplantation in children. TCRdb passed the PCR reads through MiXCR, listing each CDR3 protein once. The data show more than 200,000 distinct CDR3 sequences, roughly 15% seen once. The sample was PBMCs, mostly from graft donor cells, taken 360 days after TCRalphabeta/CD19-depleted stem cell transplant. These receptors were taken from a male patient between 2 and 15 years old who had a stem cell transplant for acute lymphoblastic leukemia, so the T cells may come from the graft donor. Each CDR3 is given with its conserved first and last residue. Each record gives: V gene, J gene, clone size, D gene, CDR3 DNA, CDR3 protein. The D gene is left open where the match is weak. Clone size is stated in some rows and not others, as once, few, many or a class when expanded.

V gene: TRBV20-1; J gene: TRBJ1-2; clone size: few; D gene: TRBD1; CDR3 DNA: TGCAGTGCCCGGGACAGGGGGATCACTGGCTACACCTTC; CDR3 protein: CSARDRGITGYTF
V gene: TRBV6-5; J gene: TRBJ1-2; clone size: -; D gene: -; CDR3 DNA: TGTGCCAGCAGTTCGGTCGGGCACACCAACTATGGCTACACCTTC; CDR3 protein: CASSSVGHTNYGYTF
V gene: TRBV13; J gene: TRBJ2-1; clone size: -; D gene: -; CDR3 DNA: TGTGCCAGCAGCTTATCCCGGATAGACAATGAGCAGTTCTTC; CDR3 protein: CASSLSRIDNEQFF
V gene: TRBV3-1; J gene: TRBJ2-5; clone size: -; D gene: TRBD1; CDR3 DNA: TGTGCCAGCAGCCACCAAGGGGGCAAGTACCAAGAGACCCAGTACTTC; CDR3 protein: CASSHQGGKYQETQYF
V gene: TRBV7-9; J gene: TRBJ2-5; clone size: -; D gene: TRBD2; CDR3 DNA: TGTGCCAGCCGGACTAGCGAGCAAGAGACCCAGTACTTC; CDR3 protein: CASRTSEQETQYF
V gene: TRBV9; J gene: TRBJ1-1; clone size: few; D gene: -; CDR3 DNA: TGTGCCAGCAGCGTAGGGGGTAGCTCTGAAGCTTTCTTT; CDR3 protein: CASSVGGSSEAFF
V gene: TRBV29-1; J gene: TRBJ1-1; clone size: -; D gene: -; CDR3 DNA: TGCAGCGTTGATTCTCTTGGCGGGAACACTGAAGCTTTCTTT; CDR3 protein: CSVDSLGGNTEAFF
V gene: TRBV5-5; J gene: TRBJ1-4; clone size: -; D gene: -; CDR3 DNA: TGTGCCAGCAGCTTGTGTGGGATCTCAGGGACCGCAACTAATGAAAAACTGTTTTTT; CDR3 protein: CASSLCGISGTATNEKLFF
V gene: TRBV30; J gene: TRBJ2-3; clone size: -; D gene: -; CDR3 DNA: TGTGCCTGGAGTGAGGACAGTGCGCAGTATTTT; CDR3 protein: CAWSEDSAQYF
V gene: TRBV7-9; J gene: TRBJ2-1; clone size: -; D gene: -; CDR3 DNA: TGTGCCAGCAGCCCAGGCCTGGGCGTGGGCGACCGGCGCTACAATGAGCAGTTCTTC; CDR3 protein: CASSPGLGVGDRRYNEQFF
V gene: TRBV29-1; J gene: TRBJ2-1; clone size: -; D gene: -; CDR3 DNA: TGCAGCGTTGGTACCAATGAGCAGTTCTTC; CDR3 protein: CSVGTNEQFF
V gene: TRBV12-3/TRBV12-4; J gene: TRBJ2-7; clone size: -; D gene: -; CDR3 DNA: TGTGCCAGCAGTTTCACTAGGGTCCCGCGAGGCGAGCAGTACTTC; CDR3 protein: CASSFTRVPRGEQYF
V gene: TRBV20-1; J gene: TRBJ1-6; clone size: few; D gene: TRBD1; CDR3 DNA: TGCAGTGCTAGAGACAGGGGGCCGAATTCACCCCTCCACTTT; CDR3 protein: CSARDRGPNSPLHF
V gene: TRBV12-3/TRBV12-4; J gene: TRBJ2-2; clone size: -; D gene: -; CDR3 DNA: TGTGCCAGCAGTTTTCAGGGCCCGCCGAACACCGGGGAGCTGTTTTTT; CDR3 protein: CASSFQGPPNTGELFF
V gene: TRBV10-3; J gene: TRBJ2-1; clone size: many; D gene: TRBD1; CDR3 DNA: TGTGCCATACGAAGGACAGGGACCAGTAATGAGCAGTTCTTC; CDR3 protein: CAIRRTGTSNEQFF
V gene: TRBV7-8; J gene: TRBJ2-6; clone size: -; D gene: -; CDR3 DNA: TGTGCCAGCAGCTTACAACCCTCCGGGGCCAACGTCCTGACTTTC; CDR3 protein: CASSLQPSGANVLTF
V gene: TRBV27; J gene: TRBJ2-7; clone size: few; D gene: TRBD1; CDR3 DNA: TGTGCCAGCAGTCCCTCCCGGAAGGGGGCCGAGCAGTACTTC; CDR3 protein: CASSPSRKGAEQYF
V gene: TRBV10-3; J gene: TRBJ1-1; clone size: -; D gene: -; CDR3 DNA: TGTGCCATCAGACCGGGGACCATGAACACTGAAGCTTTCTTT; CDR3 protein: CAIRPGTMNTEAFF
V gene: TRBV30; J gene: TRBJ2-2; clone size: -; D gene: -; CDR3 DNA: TGTGCCTGGATGAGGACTATAACGAACACCGGGGAGCTGTTTTTT; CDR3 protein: CAWMRTITNTGELFF
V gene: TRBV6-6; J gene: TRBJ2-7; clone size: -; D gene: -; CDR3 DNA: TGTGCCAGCAGGTTCGACGACGCCTACGAGCAGTACTTC; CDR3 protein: CASRFDDAYEQYF
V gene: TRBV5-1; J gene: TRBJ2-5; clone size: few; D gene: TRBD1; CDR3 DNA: TGCGCCAGCAGCACAGGGACAGACCCCCGGCAAGAGACCCAGTACTTC; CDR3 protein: CASSTGTDPRQETQYF
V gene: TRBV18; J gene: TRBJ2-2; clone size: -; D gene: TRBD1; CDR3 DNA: TGTGCCAGCTCGAGGGGGCCGAACGGGGAGCTGTTTTTT; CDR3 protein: CASSRGPNGELFF
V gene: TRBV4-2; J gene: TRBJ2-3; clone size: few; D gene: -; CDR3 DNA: TGTGCCAGCAGCCAGGGACTTCCGGGACGCAACACAGATACGCAGTATTTT; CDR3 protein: CASSQGLPGRNTDTQYF
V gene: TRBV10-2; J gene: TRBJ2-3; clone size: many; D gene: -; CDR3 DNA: TGCGCCAGCAGTGCCGGGACTTCCCGCACAGATACGCAGTATTTT; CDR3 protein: CASSAGTSRTDTQYF
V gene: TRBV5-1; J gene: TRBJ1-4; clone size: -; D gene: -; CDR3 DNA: TGCGCCAGCAGCTTGGCGTTCTTCGGCAGACGTAATGAAAAACTGTTTTTT; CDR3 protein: CASSLAFFGRRNEKLFF
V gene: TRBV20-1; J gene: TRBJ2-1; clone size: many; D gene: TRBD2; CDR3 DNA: TGCAGTGCTATCCGGGGGTACTCAGCCGCGGGGGGACTCTACAATGAGCAGTTCTTC; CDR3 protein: CSAIRGYSAAGGLYNEQFF
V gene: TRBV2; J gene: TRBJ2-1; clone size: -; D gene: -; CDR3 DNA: TGTGCCAGCAGTGAAGTGAGGGTAATAAGCAATGAGCAGTTCTTC; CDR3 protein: CASSEVRVISNEQFF
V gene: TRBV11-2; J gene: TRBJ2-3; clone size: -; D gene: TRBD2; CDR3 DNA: TGTGCCAGCAGCTTTAGCGATAGCGGGAGAGTGCAGTATTTT; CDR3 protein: CASSFSDSGRVQYF
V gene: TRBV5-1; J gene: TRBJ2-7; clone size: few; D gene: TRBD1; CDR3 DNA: TGCGCCAGCAGCTCGACAGGGAAGGTCAACTACGAGCAGTACTTC; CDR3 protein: CASSSTGKVNYEQYF
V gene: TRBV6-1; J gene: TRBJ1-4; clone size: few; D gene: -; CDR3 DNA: TGTGCCAGCATCCGAATCCGAGGGACTAATGAAAAACTGTTTTTT; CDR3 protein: CASIRIRGTNEKLFF
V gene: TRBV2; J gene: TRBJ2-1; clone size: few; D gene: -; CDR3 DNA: TGTGCCAGCAGGGCAGGTAGATGGGACCAAGGGGCTTACAATGAGCAGTTCTTC; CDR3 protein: CASRAGRWDQGAYNEQFF
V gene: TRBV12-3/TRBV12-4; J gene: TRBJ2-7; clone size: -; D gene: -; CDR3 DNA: TGTGCCAGCAGTTTCACCCCCGGCGAGCAGTACTTC; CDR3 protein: CASSFTPGEQYF
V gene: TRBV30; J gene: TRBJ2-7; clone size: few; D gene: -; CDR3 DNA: TGTGCCTGGGGGAACCCGGCGGGGATCACTAGGTACGAGCAGTACTTC; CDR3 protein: CAWGNPAGITRYEQYF
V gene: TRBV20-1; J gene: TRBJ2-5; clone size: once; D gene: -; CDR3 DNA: TGCAGTGCTAGCTTGGCTTTAATACAAGAGACCCAGTACTTC; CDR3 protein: CSASLALIQETQYF
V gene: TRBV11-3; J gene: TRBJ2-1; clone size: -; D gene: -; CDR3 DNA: TGTGCCAGCAGCTTAGACGGGGTCCTCGGCAATGAGCAGTTCTTC; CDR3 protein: CASSLDGVLGNEQFF
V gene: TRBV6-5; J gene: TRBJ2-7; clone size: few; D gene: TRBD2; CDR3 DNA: TGTGCCAGCAGTTACGCCCGGACTAGAAGCGAGCAGTACTTC; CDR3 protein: CASSYARTRSEQYF
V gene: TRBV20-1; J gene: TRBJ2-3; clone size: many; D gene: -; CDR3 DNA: TGCAGTGCTAGAGTGCCCGGGGTTAGCACAGATACGCAGTATTTT; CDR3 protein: CSARVPGVSTDTQYF
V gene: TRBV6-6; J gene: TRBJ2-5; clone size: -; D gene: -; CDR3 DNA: TGTGCCAGCAGTTACTCATGGGAGACCCAGTACTTC; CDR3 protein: CASSYSWETQYF
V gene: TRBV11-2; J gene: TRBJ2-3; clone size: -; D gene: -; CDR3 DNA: TGTGCCAGCAGCTCTGGATCCGGTCGGGGTGGCGTTAATACGCAGTATTTT; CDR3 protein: CASSSGSGRGGVNTQYF